This passage covers 22 T cell receptor beta chains from one sample sequenced in a study of cytomegalovirus exposure and HLA in healthy donors. PCR employed 60 Vbeta and 13 Jbeta primers. Assay: immunoSEQ multiplex PCR; the TCRdb copy retains only in-frame clones and omits some. The repertoire holds roughly 98,000 clones, approximately 77% seen once, with approximately 8% in the top ten. What was sequenced was PBMCs. These TCRs come from a female donor in good health and CMV-seronegative.

This chain connects TRBV2 to TRBJ1-5; D is undetermined. Trimming removed 2 bases from V and 6 bases from J, with 8 bases in between. Germline lookup yields CDR1 SNHLY and CDR2 FYNNEI. CDR3 length: 13 residues. The CDR3 is CASSESSGQPQHF. CDR3 coding DNA: TGTGCCAGCAGTGAAAGTTCGGGTCAGCCCCAGCATTTT.

This chain joins TRBV5-4 and TRBJ1-1, with D uncertain. CDR1 and CDR2 (germline): SGHNT, YYREEE (reference sequence). The V end was cut by 0 bases, the J end by 7 bases, with 13 bases between. This CDR3 contains 14 residues. The CDR3 protein is CASSLGGSFYEAFF. Written as DNA, the CDR3 is TGTGCCAGCAGCTTGGGCGGAAGTTTTTATGAAGCTTTCTTT.

The chain has TRBV5-1 and TRBJ2-3; 12 nucleotides match TRBD2. Germline lookup yields CDR1 SGHRS and CDR2 YFSETQ. The J segment lost 6 bases and the V segment lost 4 bases, leaving 15 bases of the junction unmatched. The CDR3 runs to 18 residues. The CDR3 bases are TGCGCCAGCAGCCCCCCCGGGACTAGCGGGCCATTAGGGGATACGCAGTATTTT. Its translation: CASSPPGTSGPLGDTQYF. The full variable domain, rest sourced from reference TRBV5-1 and TRBJ2-3, is KAGVTQTPRYLIKTRGQQVTLSCSPISGHRSVSWYQQTPGQGLQFLFEYFSETQRNKGNFPGRFSGRQFSNSRSEMNVSTLELGDSALYLCASSPPGTSGPLGDTQYFGPGTRLTVL.

The chain couples TRBV6-5 to TRBJ2-7; 11 nucleotides agree with TRBD2. CDR1 and CDR2 from the germline V gene are MNHEY and SVGAGI. V shed 6 bases and J 3 bases; nucleotides not matched to a gene: 4. The CDR3 is made up of 14 amino acids. CDR3 protein: CASSTSGSFYEQYF. The CDR3 DNA reads as TGTGCCAGCAGCACTAGCGGGAGTTTCTACGAGCAGTACTTC.

The rearrangement links TRBV5-1 to TRBJ1-3; 7 bases are shared with TRBD1. Trimming cost V 3 bases and J 2 bases; bases outside gene matches: 8. This CDR3 is 16 amino acids long. CDR1 is SGHRS, CDR2 YFSETQ, per germline. CDR3 DNA sequence: TGCGCCAGCAGCTCCGGACAGGTTGGCACTGGAAACACCATATATTTT. This codes for CASSSGQVGTGNTIYF.

The chain combines TRBV14 with TRBJ2-1; D remains ambiguous. Germline-derived CDR1 and CDR2 are SGHDN and FVKESK. Trimming left V 5 bases short and J 9 bases short, with 17 bases between. The CDR3 covers 14 residues. CDR3 residues: CASSAPYRGTEQFF. CDR3 bases: TGTGCCAGCAGCGCACCCTATAGAGGTACTGAGCAGTTCTTC.

This sequence joins TRBV9 and TRBJ1-3; 9 positions match TRBD1. The CDR3 is 16 residues long. Losses at the gene ends were 3 bases for V and 4 bases for J; bases not matched to a gene: 8. Germline assignment: CDR1 SGDLS and CDR2 YYNGEE. The CDR3 is CASSGEQGAPGNTIYF. CDR3 sequence (DNA): TGTGCCAGCAGCGGGGAACAGGGGGCTCCCGGAAACACCATATATTTT. The full variable domain, with the rest looked up from reference TRBV9 and TRBJ1-3, is DSGVTQTPKHLITATGQRVTLRCSPRSGDLSVYWYQQSLDQGLQFLIQYYNGEERAKGNILERFSAQQFPDLHSELNLSSLELGDSALYFCASSGEQGAPGNTIYFGEGSWLTVV.

The chain recombines TRBV9 with TRBJ2-5; D possibly corresponds to TRBD2 (7 bases). The CDR3 consists of 15 residues. Germline assignment: CDR1 SGDLS and CDR2 YYNGEE. Trimming pared 3 bases from V and 5 bases from J, leaving 17 bases between. CDR3 loop: CASSAAGGGRETQYF. As DNA, the CDR3 is TGTGCCAGCAGCGCCGCTGGGGGGGGGCGCGAGACCCAGTACTTC.

This chain links TRBV11-1 with TRBJ2-7; 9 positions agree with TRBD2. The junction had 7 bases not matched to a gene; V was cut back by 5 bases and J by 2 bases. The germline V gene has CDR1 SGHAT and CDR2 FQDESV (reference sequence). The CDR3 extends over 15 amino acids. The CDR3 region has the DNA TGTGCCAGCAGCGCCGGACGGACTAGCGCCTACGAGCAGTACTTC. Amino acid sequence: CASSAGRTSAYEQYF. The whole variable domain, remainder taken from reference TRBV11-1 and TRBJ2-7, is EAEVAQSPRYKITEKSQAVAFWCDPISGHATLYWYRQILGQGPELLVQFQDESVVDDSQLPKDRFSAERLKGVDSTLKIQPAELGDSAMYLCASSAGRTSAYEQYFGPGTRLTVT.

This clone was counted a single time. The J gene is TRBJ1-1, the V gene TRBV7-9; no clear D. The V gene's germline CDR1 is SEHNR and CDR2 FQNEAQ (reference sequence). The CDR3 consists of 13 residues. V lost 6 bases, J lost 0 bases, and 8 bases lay in between. The CDR3 DNA reads TGTGCCAGCAGAGGCGGGGTGAACACTGAAGCTTTCTTT. Amino acids: CASRGGVNTEAFF.

The V call is TRBV7-9, the J call TRBJ2-3, with TRBD2 matching over 12 bases. CDR3 size: 15 residues. Unmatched junction bases numbered 1, after V lost 3 bases and J lost 3 bases. Germline V lookup: CDR1 SEHNR, CDR2 FQNEAQ (reference sequence). CDR3 coding DNA: TGTGCCAGCAGCTTCCTAGCGGGAGGGACAGATACGCAGTATTTT. This translates into CASSFLAGGTDTQYF.

The CDR3 DNA reads as TGTGCCAGTAGCCCCACTACAGGGGAACACTATGGCTACACCTTC. Residues: CASSPTTGEHYGYTF. The rearrangement uses TRBV19 and TRBJ1-2; TRBD1 aligns across 7 bases. V shed 6 bases, J shed 3 bases, and the junction held 10 bases outside the gene matches. This CDR3 is built from 15 residues. The germline gives CDR1 LNHDA, CDR2 SQIVND (reference sequence).

The chain has TRBV19 and TRBJ1-1; possibly TRBD1 for D (6 bases). Between the trimmed V and J ends, which lost 3 bases and 5 bases, there was a span of 19 bases. CDR1 and CDR2 (germline): LNHDA, SQIVND (reference sequence). This CDR3 is 16 amino acids long. The CDR3 DNA follows: TGTGCCAGTAGTATGGAAAAAGGGGGGGCGGATACTGAAGCTTTCTTT. Its protein product is CASSMEKGGADTEAFF.

The chain couples TRBV18 to TRBJ1-2; 8 positions match TRBD1. The CDR3 loop spans 13 amino acids. The V gene end was trimmed by 3 bases and the J gene end by 7 bases; junction bases not matched to a gene: 4. Germline CDR1 and CDR2: KGHSH and LQKENI. Here the CDR3 DNA reads TGTGCCAGCTCACCGGACAGGGATAGTGGCTACACCTTC. It translates to CASSPDRDSGYTF. Looking up the rest from reference TRBV18 and TRBJ1-2 gives the full variable domain: NAGVMQNPRHLVRRRGQEARLRCSPMKGHSHVYWYRQLPEEGLKFMVYLQKENIIDESGMPKERFSAEFPKEGPSILRIQQVVRGDSAAYFCASSPDRDSGYTFGSGTRLTVV.

V usage is TRBV5-6 and J usage is TRBJ1-2; 9 bases match TRBD1. V lost 0 bases, J lost 3 bases, and 0 bases stayed unmatched. This CDR3 region has 14 residues. CDR1 is SGHDT, CDR2 YYEEEE, per germline. The CDR3 region is CASSLGDRDYGYTF. The DNA for the CDR3 is TGTGCCAGCAGCTTGGGGGACAGGGACTATGGCTACACCTTC.

The V call is TRBV6-6, the J call TRBJ2-7; 9 positions match TRBD1. Germline V gene data show CDR1 as MNHNY and CDR2 as SVGAGI (reference sequence). Trimming removed 7 bases from V and 5 bases from J; junction bases left unmatched: 9. The CDR3 has 14 residues. CDR3: CASNPRTGDHEQYF. CDR3 nucleotide sequence: TGTGCCAGCAATCCCAGGACAGGGGACCACGAGCAGTACTTC.

The rearrangement joins TRBV18 to TRBJ1-2; the D gene is possibly TRBD1 (6 bases). This CDR3 comprises 15 residues. V gave up 0 bases and J gave up 3 bases, with 11 bases separating them. Per the germline V gene, CDR1 is KGHSH and CDR2 is LQKENI. The CDR3 is CASSPPGGRDYGYTF. In nucleotides, the CDR3 is TGTGCCAGCTCACCACCAGGGGGAAGGGACTATGGCTACACCTTC. The whole variable domain, filled in from reference TRBV18 and TRBJ1-2, reads NAGVMQNPRHLVRRRGQEARLRCSPMKGHSHVYWYRQLPEEGLKFMVYLQKENIIDESGMPKERFSAEFPKEGPSILRIQQVVRGDSAAYFCASSPPGGRDYGYTFGSGTRLTVV.

The V and J genes are TRBV5-1 and TRBJ2-2; 7 bases map to TRBD2. CDR3 length: 16 residues. V shed 2 bases, J shed 1 base, and the junction held 5 bases outside the gene matches. The germline CDR1 and CDR2 sequences are SGHRS and YFSETQ. The CDR3, as DNA: TGCGCCAGCAGCTTAGGACCTAGCGGGAACACCGGGGAGCTGTTTTTT. This sequence encodes CASSLGPSGNTGELFF.

The chain recombines TRBV14 with TRBJ1-1; 7 bases align to TRBD1. The CDR3 is 15 amino acids. V was pared by 1 base and J by 6 bases, with 8 bases of the junction left unmatched. Per the germline V gene, CDR1 is SGHDN and CDR2 is FVKESK. The CDR3 DNA reads as TGTGCCAGCAGCCAAGGACAGGGTTTCATTCCTGAAGCTTTCTTT. Its protein is CASSQGQGFIPEAFF. Using reference TRBV14 and TRBJ1-1 for the parts outside the CDR3, the full variable domain is EAGVTQFPSHSVIEKGQTVTLRCDPISGHDNLYWYRRVMGKEIKFLLHFVKESKQDESGMPNNRFLAERTGGTYSTLKVQPAELEDSGVYFCASSQGQGFIPEAFFGQGTRLTVV.

This chain connects TRBV27 to TRBJ1-5; D possibly corresponds to TRBD1 (5 bases). Per the germline V gene, CDR1 is MNHEY and CDR2 is SMNVEV (reference sequence). Trimming took 3 bases from V and 6 from J, leaving 12 bases between them. The CDR3 is 14 amino acids. CDR3 region: CASSLWGEGQPQHF. The CDR3 DNA follows: TGTGCCAGCAGTTTGTGGGGGGAGGGTCAGCCCCAGCATTTT.

The V and J genes are TRBV5-1 and TRBJ2-7, with D possibly being TRBD2 (5 bases). The CDR3 extends over 14 amino acids. The V gene's germline CDR1 is SGHRS and CDR2 YFSETQ. Trimming removed 0 bases from V and 0 bases from J, with 7 bases in between. CDR3 region: CASSLVGSSYEQYF. CDR3 DNA: TGCGCCAGCAGCTTGGTTGGGAGCTCCTACGAGCAGTACTTC.

This clone was picked up one time. This chain joins TRBV2 and TRBJ1-2, with D perhaps matching TRBD1 (5 bases). This CDR3 has 11 residues. Between the trimmed V and J ends, which lost 7 bases and 5 bases, there was a span of 8 bases. The germline V gene has CDR1 SNHLY and CDR2 FYNNEI. This CDR3 is CASTTDYGYTF. CDR3 DNA: TGTGCCAGCACGACAGATTATGGCTACACCTTC. Together with reference TRBV2 and TRBJ1-2, the CDR3 gives the full variable domain: EPEVTQTPSHQVTQMGQEVILRCVPISNHLYFYWYRQILGQKVEFLVSFYNNEISEKSEIFDDQFSVERPDGSNFTLKIRSTKLEDSAMYFCASTTDYGYTFGSGTRLTVV.